This T cell receptor (beta chain) was sequenced for a study of cytomegalovirus exposure and HLA in healthy donors. The PCR had 60 Vbeta and 13 Jbeta primers. Using immunoSEQ multiplex PCR, the repertoire was profiled, and TCRdb retains in-frame clones only, with some absent. Of fewer than 150,000 clones in the sample, roughly three quarters are singletons; the top ten hold approximately 2%. The CDR3 covers 17 residues. Germline CDR1 SQVTM, CDR2 ANQGSEA. V was clipped by 7 bases and J by 2 bases; unmatched bases: 11. This chain connects TRBV29-1 to TRBJ2-1, with 13 bases fitting TRBD2. The receptor's source is a young man in good health and CMV-seronegative. The sequenced material came from PBMCs. The CDR3 DNA is TGCAGCGCTCTGAGGACTAGCGGGAGCCTAGCCTACAATGAGCAGTTCTTC. Its protein is CSALRTSGSLAYNEQFF.